The clone carrying this T cell receptor beta chain showed up just a few times. This specimen comes from a study of blood T cell repertoires in COVID-19. Germline CDR1 SQVTM, CDR2 ANQGSEA. The CDR3 runs 11 residues. Trimming removed 3 bases at V and 6 bases at J, with 8 bases between. Source study methods: Reference gene primers were amplified, and this amplification served to estimate nucleated cell counts. Libraries were prepared by immunoSEQ multiplex PCR; TCRdb keeps only in-frame clonotypes and omits some of them. The D gene and trimming were derived from the DNA, and the V and J assignments and clone size from that table. The sample holds about 75,000 clones, under 90% seen once.

Sequencing was done on a sample of peripheral blood. This sequence originates from a human donor in a cohort sampled during active COVID-19. The J gene is TRBJ1-2, the V gene TRBV29-1; D is unresolved. This chain's CDR3 is CSVDQANGYTF. The CDR3 DNA reads as TGCAGCGTTGACCAAGCTAATGGCTACACCTTC.